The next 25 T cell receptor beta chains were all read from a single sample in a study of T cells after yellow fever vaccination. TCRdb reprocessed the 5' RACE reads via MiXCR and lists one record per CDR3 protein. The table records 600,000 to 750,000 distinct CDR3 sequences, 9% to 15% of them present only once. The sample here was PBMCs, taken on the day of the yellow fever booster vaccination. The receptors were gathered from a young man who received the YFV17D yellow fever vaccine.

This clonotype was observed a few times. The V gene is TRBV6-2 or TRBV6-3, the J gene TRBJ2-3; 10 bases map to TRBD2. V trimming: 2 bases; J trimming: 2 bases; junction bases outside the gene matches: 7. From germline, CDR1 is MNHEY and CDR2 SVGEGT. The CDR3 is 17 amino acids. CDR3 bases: TGTGCCAGCAGTTACGCCCTTAGCGGGAGGACCACAGATACGCAGTATTTT. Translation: CASSYALSGRTTDTQYF.

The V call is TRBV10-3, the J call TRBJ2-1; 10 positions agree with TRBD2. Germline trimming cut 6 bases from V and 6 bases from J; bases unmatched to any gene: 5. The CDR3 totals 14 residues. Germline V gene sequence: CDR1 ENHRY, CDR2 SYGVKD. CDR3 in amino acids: CAIRQREGVNEQFF. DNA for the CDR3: TGTGCCATCAGGCAGCGGGAGGGGGTCAATGAGCAGTTCTTC.

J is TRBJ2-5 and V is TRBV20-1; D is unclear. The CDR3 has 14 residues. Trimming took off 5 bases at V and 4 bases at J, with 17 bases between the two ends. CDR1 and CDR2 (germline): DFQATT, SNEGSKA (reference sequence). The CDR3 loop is CSAAGLMVVETQYF. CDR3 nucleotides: TGCAGTGCTGCTGGGTTAATGGTGGTAGAGACCCAGTACTTC.

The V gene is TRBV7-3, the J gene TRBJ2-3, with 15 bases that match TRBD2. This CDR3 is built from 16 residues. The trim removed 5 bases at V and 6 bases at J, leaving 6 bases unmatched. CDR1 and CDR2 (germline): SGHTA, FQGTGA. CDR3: CASSRGLAGGEDTQYF. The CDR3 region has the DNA TGTGCCAGCAGCAGAGGACTAGCGGGAGGGGAGGATACGCAGTATTTT.

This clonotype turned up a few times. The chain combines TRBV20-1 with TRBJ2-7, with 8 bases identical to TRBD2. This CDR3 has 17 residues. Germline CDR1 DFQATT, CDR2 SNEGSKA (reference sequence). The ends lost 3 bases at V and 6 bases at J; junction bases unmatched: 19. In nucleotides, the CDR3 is TGCAGTGCTAGTCCAGCGGGAGAGGCAAACTCTTTTGGCGAGCAGTACTTC. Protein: CSASPAGEANSFGEQYF.

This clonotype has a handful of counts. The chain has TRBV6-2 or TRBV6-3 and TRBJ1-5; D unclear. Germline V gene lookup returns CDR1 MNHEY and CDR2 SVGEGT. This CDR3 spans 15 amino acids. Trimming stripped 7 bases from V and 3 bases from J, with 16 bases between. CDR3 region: CASTGSRFTNQPQHF. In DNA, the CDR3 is TGTGCCAGCACCGGGTCGAGGTTTACCAATCAGCCCCAGCATTTT.

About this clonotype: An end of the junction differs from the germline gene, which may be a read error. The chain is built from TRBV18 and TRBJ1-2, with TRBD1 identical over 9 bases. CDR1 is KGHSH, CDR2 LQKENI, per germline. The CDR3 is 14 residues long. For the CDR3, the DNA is TGTGCCAGCTCACCGTTTGTACAGGGGGCAGCCCGCGGCTTC. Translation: CASSPFVQGAARGF.

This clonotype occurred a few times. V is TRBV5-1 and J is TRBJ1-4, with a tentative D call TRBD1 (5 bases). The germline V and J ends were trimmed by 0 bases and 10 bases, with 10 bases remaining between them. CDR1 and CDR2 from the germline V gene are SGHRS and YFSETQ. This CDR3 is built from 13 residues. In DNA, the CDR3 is TGCGCCAGCAGCTTGGAACCGAGGGGAAAACTGTTTTTT. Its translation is CASSLEPRGKLFF.

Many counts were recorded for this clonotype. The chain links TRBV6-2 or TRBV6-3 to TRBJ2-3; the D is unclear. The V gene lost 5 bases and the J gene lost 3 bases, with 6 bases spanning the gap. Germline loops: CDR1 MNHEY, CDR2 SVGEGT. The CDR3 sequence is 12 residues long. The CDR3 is CASSTGTDTQYF. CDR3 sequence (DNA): TGTGCCAGCAGTACGGGTACAGATACGCAGTATTTT.

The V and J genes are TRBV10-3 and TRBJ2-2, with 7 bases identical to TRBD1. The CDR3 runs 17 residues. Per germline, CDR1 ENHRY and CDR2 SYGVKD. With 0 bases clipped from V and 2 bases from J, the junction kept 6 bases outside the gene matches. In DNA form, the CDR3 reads TGTGCCATCAGTGAGTCGTGGCAGGGGGTAAACACCGGGGAGCTGTTTTTT. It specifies CAISESWQGVNTGELFF.

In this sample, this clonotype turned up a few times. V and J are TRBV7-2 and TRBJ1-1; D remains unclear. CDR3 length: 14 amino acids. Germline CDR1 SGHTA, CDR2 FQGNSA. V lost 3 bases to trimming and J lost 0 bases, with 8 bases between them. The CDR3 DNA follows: TGTGCCAGCAGCTTTTCAGAAATGAACACTGAAGCTTTCTTT. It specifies CASSFSEMNTEAFF. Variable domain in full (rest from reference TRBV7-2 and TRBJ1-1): GAGVSQSPSNKVTEKGKDVELRCDPISGHTALYWYRQSLGQGLEFLIYFQGNSAPDKSGLPSDRFSAERTGGSVSTLTIQRTQQEDSAVYLCASSFSEMNTEAFFGQGTRLTVV.

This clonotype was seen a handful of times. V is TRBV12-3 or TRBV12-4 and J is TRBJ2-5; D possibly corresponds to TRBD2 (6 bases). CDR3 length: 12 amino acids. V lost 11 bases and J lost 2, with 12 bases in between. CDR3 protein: CAPSAGQETQYF. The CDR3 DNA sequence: TGTGCCCCCTCGGCGGGACAAGAGACCCAGTACTTC.

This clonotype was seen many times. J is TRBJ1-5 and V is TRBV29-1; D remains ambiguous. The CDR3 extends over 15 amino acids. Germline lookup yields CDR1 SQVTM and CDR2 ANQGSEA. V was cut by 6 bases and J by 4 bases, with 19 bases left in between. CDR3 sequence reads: CSVSHGPSRNQPQHF. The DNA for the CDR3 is TGCAGCGTAAGCCACGGACCCTCACGAAATCAGCCCCAGCATTTT.

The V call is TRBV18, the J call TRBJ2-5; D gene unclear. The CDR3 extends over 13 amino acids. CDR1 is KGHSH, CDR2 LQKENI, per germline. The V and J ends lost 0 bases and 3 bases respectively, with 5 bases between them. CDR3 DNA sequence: TGTGCCAGCTCACCACCTATGGAAGAGACCCAGTACTTC. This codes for CASSPPMEETQYF.

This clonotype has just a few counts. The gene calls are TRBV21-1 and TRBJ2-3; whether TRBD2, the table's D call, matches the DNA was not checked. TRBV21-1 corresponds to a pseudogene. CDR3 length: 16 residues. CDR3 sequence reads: CASRPPGLAGDNTQYF. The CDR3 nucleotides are TGTGCCAGCAGACCCCCGGGACTAGCGGGAGATAATACGCAGTATTTT.

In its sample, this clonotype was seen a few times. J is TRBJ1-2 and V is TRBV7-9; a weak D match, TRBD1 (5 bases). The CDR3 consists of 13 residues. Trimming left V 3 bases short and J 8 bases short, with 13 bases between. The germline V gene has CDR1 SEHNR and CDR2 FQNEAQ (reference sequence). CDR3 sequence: CASSFSGERGYTF. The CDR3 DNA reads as TGTGCCAGCAGCTTTTCGGGGGAGCGGGGCTACACCTTC.

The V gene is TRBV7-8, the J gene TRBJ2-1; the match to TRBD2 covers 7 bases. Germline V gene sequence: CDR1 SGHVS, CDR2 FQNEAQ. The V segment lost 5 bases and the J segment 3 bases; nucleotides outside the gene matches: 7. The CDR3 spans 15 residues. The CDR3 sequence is CASSRGESVYNEQFF. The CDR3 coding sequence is TGTGCCAGCAGCCGGGGGGAAAGCGTCTACAATGAGCAGTTCTTC.

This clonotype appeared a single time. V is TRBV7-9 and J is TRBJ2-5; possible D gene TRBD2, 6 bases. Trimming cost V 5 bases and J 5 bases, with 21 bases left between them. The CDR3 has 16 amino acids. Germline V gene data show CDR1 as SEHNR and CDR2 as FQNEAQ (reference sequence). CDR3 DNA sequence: TGTGCCAGCAGCCCCCGGTGGAGGGGCGGCGGGGAGACCCAGTACTTC. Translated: CASSPRWRGGGETQYF.

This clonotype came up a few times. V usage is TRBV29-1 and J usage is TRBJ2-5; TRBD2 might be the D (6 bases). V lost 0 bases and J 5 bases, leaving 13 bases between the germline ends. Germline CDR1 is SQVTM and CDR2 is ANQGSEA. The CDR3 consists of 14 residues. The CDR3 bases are TGCAGCGTTGAAGAGTTTGCTAGCGCCGAGACCCAGTACTTC. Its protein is CSVEEFASAETQYF.

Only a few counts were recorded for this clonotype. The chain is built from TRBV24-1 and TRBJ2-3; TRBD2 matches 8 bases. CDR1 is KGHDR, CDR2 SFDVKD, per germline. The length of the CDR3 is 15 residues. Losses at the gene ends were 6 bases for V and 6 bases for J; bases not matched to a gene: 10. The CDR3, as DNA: TGTGCCACCAGTACAGGACCCGAGCGGGGGGATACGCAGTATTTT. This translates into CATSTGPERGDTQYF.

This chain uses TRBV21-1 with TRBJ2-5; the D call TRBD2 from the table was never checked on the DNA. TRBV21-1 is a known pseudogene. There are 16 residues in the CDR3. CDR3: CASNGTSGSWQETQYF. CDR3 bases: TGTGCCAGCAACGGGACTAGCGGGAGTTGGCAAGAGACCCAGTACTTC.

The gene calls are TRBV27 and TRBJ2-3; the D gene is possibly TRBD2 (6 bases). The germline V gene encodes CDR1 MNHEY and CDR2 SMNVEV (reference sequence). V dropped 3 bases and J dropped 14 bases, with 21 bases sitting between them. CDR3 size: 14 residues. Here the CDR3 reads CASSFGTAFTQWYF. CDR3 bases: TGTGCCAGCAGTTTTGGGACTGCTTTTACGCAGTGGTATTTT.

The CDR3 is CASSQEELDTQYF. The CDR3 DNA is TGCGCCAGCAGCCAAGAAGAGTTAGATACGCAGTATTTT. V usage is TRBV4-3 and J usage is TRBJ2-3; D gene ambiguous. The CDR3 sequence is 13 residues long. The V end was cut by 0 bases, the J end by 5 bases, with 6 bases between. The germline V gene has CDR1 LGHNA and CDR2 YSLEER.

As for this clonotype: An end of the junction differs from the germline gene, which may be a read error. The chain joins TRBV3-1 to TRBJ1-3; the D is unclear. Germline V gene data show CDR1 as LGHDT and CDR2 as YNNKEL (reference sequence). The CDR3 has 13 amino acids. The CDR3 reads CATQRVRGNTTYF. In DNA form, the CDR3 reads TGTGCCACCCAGCGGGTGAGAGGAAACACCACATATTTT. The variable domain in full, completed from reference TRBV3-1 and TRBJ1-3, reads DTAVSQTPKYLVTQMGNDKSIKCEQNLGHDTMYWYKQDSKKFLKIMFSYNNKELIINETVPNRFSPKSPDKAHLNLHINSLELGDSAVYFCATQRVRGNTTYFGEGSWLTVV.

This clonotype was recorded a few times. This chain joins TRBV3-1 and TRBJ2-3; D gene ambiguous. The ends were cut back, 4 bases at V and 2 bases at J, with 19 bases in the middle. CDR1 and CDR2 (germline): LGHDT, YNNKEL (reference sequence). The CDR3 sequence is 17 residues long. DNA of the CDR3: TGTGCCAGCAGCCGGTGGGCCGGCGACTCACTCACAGATACGCAGTATTTT. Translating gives CASSRWAGDSLTDTQYF.